Listed here are 24 T cell receptor beta chains from one sample, sequenced in a study of fetal regulatory T cell absence and autoimmunity. Assay: immunoSEQ multiplex PCR; the TCRdb copy retains only in-frame clones and omits some. The sample has 85,000 to 100,000 clones; about two thirds are singletons. Sequenced: pancreas tissue. The receptors originated from a male donor with IPEX syndrome.

This clone occurred once. The chain links TRBV19 to TRBJ1-6, with 9 nucleotides matching TRBD1. Germline CDR1 and CDR2: LNHDA and SQIVND (reference sequence). Germline trimming cut 5 bases from V and 6 bases from J; bases unmatched to any gene: 8. The CDR3 is made up of 16 amino acids. This CDR3 reads CASSPETGGPNSPLHF. In nucleotides, the CDR3 is TGTGCCAGTAGTCCTGAAACAGGGGGCCCTAATTCACCCCTCCACTTT.

This chain links TRBV5-1 with TRBJ2-7; D not certain. Germline values: CDR1 SGHRS, CDR2 YFSETQ. This CDR3 has 14 residues. Trimming left V 0 bases short and J 4 bases short, with 11 bases between. CDR3 nucleotide sequence: TGCGCCAGCAGCTTGGGGCCGGCGTCTTACGAGCAGTACTTC. Translated, it gives CASSLGPASYEQYF.

In nucleotides, the CDR3 is TGCGCCAGCACCCTAACCGGGACTAGAAGCACAGATACGCAGTATTTT. It yields the protein CASTLTGTRSTDTQYF. The V call is TRBV5-1, the J call TRBJ2-3, with 8 positions matching TRBD2. Trimming took 6 bases from V and 0 from J; bases not matched to a gene: 9. Germline CDR1 reads SGHRS; CDR2 reads YFSETQ. This CDR3 region has 16 residues.

This chain uses TRBV18 with TRBJ2-7; the match to TRBD1 covers 8 bases. The CDR3 totals 14 residues. Germline CDR1 reads KGHSH; CDR2 reads LQKENI. V lost 2 bases and J lost 4; bases outside the gene matches: 4. CDR3 DNA: TGTGCCAGCTCACCAGCAGGGGGCAGGTACGAGCAGTACTTC. It specifies CASSPAGGRYEQYF. Supplemented by reference TRBV18 and TRBJ2-7, the full variable domain reads NAGVMQNPRHLVRRRGQEARLRCSPMKGHSHVYWYRQLPEEGLKFMVYLQKENIIDESGMPKERFSAEFPKEGPSILRIQQVVRGDSAAYFCASSPAGGRYEQYFGPGTRLTVT.

The genes are TRBV11-3 and TRBJ2-5; TRBD2 agrees at 15 bases. After removal of 3 bases from V and 5 bases from J, the junction contained 7 bases not matched to a gene. CDR1 and CDR2 from the germline V gene are SGHNT and YENEEA. CDR3 length: 17 amino acids. The CDR3 here is CASSFGLAGGHGETQYF. Written as DNA, the CDR3 is TGTGCCAGCAGCTTCGGACTAGCGGGGGGGCATGGGGAGACCCAGTACTTC.

The rearrangement joins TRBV5-1 to TRBJ2-3, with unresolved D. The CDR3 runs 13 residues. Per the germline V gene, CDR1 is SGHRS and CDR2 is YFSETQ. The V and J ends lost 6 bases and 2 bases respectively, with 10 bases between them. The CDR3 sequence: CASNRFHTDTQYF. CDR3 in DNA: TGCGCCAGCAACAGATTTCACACAGATACGCAGTATTTT.

This chain links TRBV10-3 with TRBJ2-5; a weak D match, TRBD2 (6 bases). The CDR3 loop spans 15 amino acids. V lost 4 bases to trimming and J lost 1 base, with 13 bases between them. Germline CDR1 and CDR2: ENHRY and SYGVKD. As DNA, the CDR3 is TGTGCCATCAGTGTCCTTGGAGCGGGCCAAGAGACCCAGTACTTC. Translating gives CAISVLGAGQETQYF.

This clone appeared a few times. The V and J genes are TRBV2 and TRBJ2-7; 8 nucleotides align to TRBD1. This CDR3 contains 14 residues. Germline V gene data show CDR1 as SNHLY and CDR2 as FYNNEI. The V and J ends lost 8 bases and 0 bases, in that order; junction bases with no gene match: 6. CDR3 amino acids: CASRRDRTSYEQYF. The CDR3 DNA reads as TGTGCCAGCCGGAGGGACAGGACCTCCTACGAGCAGTACTTC.

The V gene is TRBV6-8, the J gene TRBJ2-7; unclear D gene. Germline CDR1 reads MNHGY; CDR2 reads SAAAGT. V lost 6 bases to trimming and J lost 2 bases, with 17 bases between them. The length of the CDR3 is 15 residues. The DNA for the CDR3 is TGTGCCAGCAGGCGAGATCCTATCTGTACCTACGAGCAGTACTTC. As protein: CASRRDPICTYEQYF.

The chain has TRBV5-1 and TRBJ2-7; TRBD1 might be the D (6 bases). This CDR3 spans 15 amino acids. The ends were cut back, 0 bases at V and 3 bases at J, with 13 bases in the middle. Germline lookup yields CDR1 SGHRS and CDR2 YFSETQ. CDR3 residues: CASSLGGQLRYEQYF. Here the CDR3 DNA reads TGCGCCAGCAGCTTGGGAGGACAGCTTCGCTACGAGCAGTACTTC. The full variable domain, completed using reference TRBV5-1 and TRBJ2-7, is KAGVTQTPRYLIKTRGQQVTLSCSPISGHRSVSWYQQTPGQGLQFLFEYFSETQRNKGNFPGRFSGRQFSNSRSEMNVSTLELGDSALYLCASSLGGQLRYEQYFGPGTRLTVT.

The J gene is TRBJ2-2, the V gene TRBV5-6; D possibly matches TRBD1 or TRBD2 (5 bases each). V lost 4 bases and J lost 6, with 16 bases in between. This CDR3 has 15 amino acids. The V gene's germline CDR1 is SGHDT and CDR2 YYEEEE. The CDR3: CASSGIVRGPGELFF. CDR3 DNA: TGTGCCAGCAGCGGGATTGTGAGGGGTCCCGGGGAGCTGTTTTTT.

Only one count was recorded for this clone. This rearrangement joins TRBV5-4 to TRBJ2-5, with 9 bases matching TRBD2. After removal of 4 bases from V and 5 bases from J, the junction contained 9 bases not matched to a gene. This CDR3 comprises 15 residues. The V gene's germline CDR1 is SGHNT and CDR2 YYREEE (reference sequence). The DNA for the CDR3 is TGTGCCAGCAGCCTCGTAGCGGGGGAGGAGGAGACCCAGTACTTC. This encodes CASSLVAGEEETQYF.

This clone was seen a few times. The rearrangement links TRBV27 to TRBJ2-1; D is undetermined. The CDR3 contains 14 residues. The V gene lost 0 bases and the J gene lost 2 bases, with 5 bases spanning the gap. The germline V gene has CDR1 MNHEY and CDR2 SMNVEV (reference sequence). The CDR3 here is CASSLSRPYNEQFF. The CDR3 bases are TGTGCCAGCAGTTTATCGAGGCCCTACAATGAGCAGTTCTTC.

The J gene is TRBJ2-7, the V gene TRBV7-8; D call uncertain. This CDR3 has 12 residues. Germline CDR1 reads SGHVS; CDR2 reads FQNEAQ. Trimming removed 3 bases from V and 4 bases from J, with 7 bases in between. The chain's CDR3 is CASSFNQYEQYF. DNA of the CDR3: TGTGCCAGCAGCTTTAATCAGTACGAGCAGTACTTC.

This chain connects TRBV5-8 to TRBJ2-3; D is possibly TRBD1 or TRBD2 (5 bases each). The germline V and J ends were trimmed by 4 bases and 2 bases, with 14 bases remaining between them. The CDR3 covers 15 residues. Looked up from germline, CDR1 is SGHTS and CDR2 is YDEGEE. CDR3 DNA: TGTGCCAGCAGCCCGGGACGGCGTTACACAGATACGCAGTATTTT. Protein: CASSPGRRYTDTQYF.

The chain recombines TRBV7-8 with TRBJ1-1; D is perhaps TRBD1 (5 bases). Germline V gene lookup returns CDR1 SGHVS and CDR2 FQNEAQ. V lost 1 base, J lost 6 bases, and 6 bases lay in between. The CDR3 contains 12 residues. The CDR3 bases are TGTGCCAGCAGCTTAGGGGGGGCTGAAGCTTTCTTT. It yields the protein CASSLGGAEAFF.

The chain is built from TRBV5-6 and TRBJ2-5, with 7 nucleotides matching TRBD1. The CDR3 has 14 amino acids. Germline V CDR1 and CDR2: SGHDT, YYEEEE. V was clipped by 3 bases and J by 5 bases; unmatched bases: 7. The CDR3 nucleotides are TGTGCCAGCAGCTCACTACAGGGGCCCGAGACCCAGTACTTC. This encodes CASSSLQGPETQYF.

The J gene is TRBJ2-5, the V gene TRBV11-1, with 8 positions matching TRBD2. CDR1 and CDR2 (germline): SGHAT, FQDESV (reference sequence). V shed 3 bases and J 5 bases; nucleotides not matched to a gene: 11. This CDR3 has 16 amino acids. In nucleotides, the CDR3 is TGTGCCAGCAGCTTTATGGCGGGAGGAGGGAGGGAGACCCAGTACTTC. This translates into CASSFMAGGGRETQYF.

The CDR3 reads CASSLVGGRDSPLHF. The DNA of the CDR3 is TGCGCCAGCAGCTTGGTAGGTGGGAGGGATTCACCCCTCCACTTT. The chain carries TRBV5-1 and TRBJ1-6; D is ambiguous. The CDR3 length is 15 residues. Deletions cut 0 bases from V and 8 bases from J, with 12 bases between. Per germline, CDR1 SGHRS and CDR2 YFSETQ.

The rearrangement links TRBV4-3 to TRBJ2-6, with D unresolved. Trimming took off 0 bases at V and 0 bases at J, with 3 bases between the two ends. Germline lookup yields CDR1 LGHNA and CDR2 YSLEER. The CDR3 loop spans 15 amino acids. The CDR3 protein is CASSQDISGANVLTF. CDR3 DNA: TGCGCCAGCAGCCAAGATATCTCTGGGGCCAACGTCCTGACTTTC.

The chain uses TRBV7-2 and TRBJ2-5, with 9 bases lining up with TRBD1. Germline V lookup: CDR1 SGHTA, CDR2 FQGNSA. V lost 5 bases, J lost 4 bases, and 8 bases stayed unmatched. The CDR3 is 15 amino acids. The chain's CDR3 is CASSAFTGGAETQYF. The CDR3 nucleotides are TGTGCCAGCAGCGCATTCACAGGGGGCGCAGAGACCCAGTACTTC.

This chain links TRBV12-5 with TRBJ2-5; 7 bases agree with TRBD2. In germline, CDR1 is LGHNT, CDR2 FRNRAP. Unmatched junction bases numbered 2, after V lost 6 bases and J lost 1 base. The CDR3 has 13 residues. The CDR3 is CASGPSGQETQYF. Written as DNA, the CDR3 is TGTGCTAGTGGCCCTAGCGGCCAAGAGACCCAGTACTTC.

This clone was observed a few times. CDR3 DNA: TGTGCCAGCAGCTCGGGACTAGCGGCGGGTAATGAGCAGTTCTTC. Protein sequence: CASSSGLAAGNEQFF. This sequence joins TRBV5-5 and TRBJ2-1, with 11 bases matching TRBD2. From germline, CDR1 is SGHKS and CDR2 YYEKEE (reference sequence). CDR3 length equals 15 residues. V dropped 3 bases and J dropped 7; count of bases not matched to a gene: 6.

The V gene is TRBV7-6, the J gene TRBJ2-7; 7 nucleotides line up with TRBD2. Trimming took 4 bases from V and 2 from J; bases not matched to a gene: 5. The CDR3 is 14 residues long. In germline, CDR1 is SGHVS, CDR2 FNYEAQ. CDR3 coding DNA: TGTGCCAGCAGCTGGGGGGAGGGGACCTACGAGCAGTACTTC. This translates into CASSWGEGTYEQYF.